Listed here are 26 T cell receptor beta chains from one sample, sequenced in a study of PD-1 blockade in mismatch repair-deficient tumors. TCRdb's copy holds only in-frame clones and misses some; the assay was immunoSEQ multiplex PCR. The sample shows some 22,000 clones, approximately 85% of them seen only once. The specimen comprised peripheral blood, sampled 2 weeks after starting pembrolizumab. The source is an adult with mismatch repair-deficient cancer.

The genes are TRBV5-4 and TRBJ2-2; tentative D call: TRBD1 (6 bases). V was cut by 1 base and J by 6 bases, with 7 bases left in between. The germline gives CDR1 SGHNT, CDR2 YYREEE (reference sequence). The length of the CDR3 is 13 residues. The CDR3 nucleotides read TGTGCCAGCAGCTTGCAGGGGCCCGGGGAGCTGTTTTTT. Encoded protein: CASSLQGPGELFF.

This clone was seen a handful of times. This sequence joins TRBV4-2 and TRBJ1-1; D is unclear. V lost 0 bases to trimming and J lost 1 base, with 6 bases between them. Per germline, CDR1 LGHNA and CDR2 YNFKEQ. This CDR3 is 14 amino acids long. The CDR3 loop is CASSQEHGNTEAFF. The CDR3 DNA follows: TGTGCCAGCAGCCAAGAACACGGGAACACTGAAGCTTTCTTT.

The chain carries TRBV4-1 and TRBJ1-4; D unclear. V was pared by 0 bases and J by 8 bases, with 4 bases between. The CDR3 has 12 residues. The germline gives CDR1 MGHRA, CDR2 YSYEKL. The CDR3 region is CASSQEGEKLFF. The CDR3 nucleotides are TGCGCCAGCAGCCAAGAAGGAGAAAAACTGTTTTTT.

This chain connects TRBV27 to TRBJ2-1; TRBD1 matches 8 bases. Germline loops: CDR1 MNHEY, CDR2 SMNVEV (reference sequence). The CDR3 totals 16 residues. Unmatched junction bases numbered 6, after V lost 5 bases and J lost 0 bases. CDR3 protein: CASSPGTGGSYNEQFF. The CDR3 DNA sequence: TGTGCCAGCAGTCCGGGGACAGGTGGCTCCTACAATGAGCAGTTCTTC.

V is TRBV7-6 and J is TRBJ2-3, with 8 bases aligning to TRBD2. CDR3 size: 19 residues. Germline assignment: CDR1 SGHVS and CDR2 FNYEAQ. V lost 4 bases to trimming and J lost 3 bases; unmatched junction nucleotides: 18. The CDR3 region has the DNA TGTGCCAGCAGCTCCCCCTTGGTCAGCGGGAGAGTTCGGACAGATACGCAGTATTTT. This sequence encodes CASSSPLVSGRVRTDTQYF.

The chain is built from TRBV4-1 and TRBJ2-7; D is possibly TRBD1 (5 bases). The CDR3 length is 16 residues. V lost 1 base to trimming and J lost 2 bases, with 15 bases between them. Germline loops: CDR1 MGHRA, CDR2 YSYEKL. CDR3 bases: TGCGCCAGCAGCCAAGGTAGGGGCCTGGGGACCTACGAGCAGTACTTC. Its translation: CASSQGRGLGTYEQYF.

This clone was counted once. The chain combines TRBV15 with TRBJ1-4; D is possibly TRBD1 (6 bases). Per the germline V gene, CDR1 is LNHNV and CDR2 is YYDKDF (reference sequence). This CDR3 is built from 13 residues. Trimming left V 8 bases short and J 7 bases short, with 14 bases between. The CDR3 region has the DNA TGTGCCACCTCCGGGACAAGGACTGAAAAACTGTTTTTT. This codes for CATSGTRTEKLFF.

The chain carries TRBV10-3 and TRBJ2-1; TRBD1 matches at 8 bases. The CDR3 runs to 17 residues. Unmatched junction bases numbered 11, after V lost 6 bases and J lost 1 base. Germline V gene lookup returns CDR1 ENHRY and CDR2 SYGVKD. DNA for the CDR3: TGTGCCATCAGGAGCGTCTCAGGGGGCCGGTCCTACAATGAGCAGTTCTTC. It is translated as CAIRSVSGGRSYNEQFF.

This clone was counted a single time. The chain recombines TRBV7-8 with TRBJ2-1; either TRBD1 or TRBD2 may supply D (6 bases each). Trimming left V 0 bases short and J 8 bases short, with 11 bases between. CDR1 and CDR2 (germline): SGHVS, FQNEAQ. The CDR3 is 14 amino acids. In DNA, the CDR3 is TGTGCCAGCAGCTTAGCGCCGGGGGCCTATGAGCAGTTCTTC. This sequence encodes CASSLAPGAYEQFF.

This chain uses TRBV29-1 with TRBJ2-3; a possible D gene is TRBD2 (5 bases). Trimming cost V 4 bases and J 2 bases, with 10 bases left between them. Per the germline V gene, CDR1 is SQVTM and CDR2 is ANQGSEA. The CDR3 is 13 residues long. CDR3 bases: TGCAGCGTTGTACGAGCGGCCACAGATACGCAGTATTTT. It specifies CSVVRAATDTQYF.

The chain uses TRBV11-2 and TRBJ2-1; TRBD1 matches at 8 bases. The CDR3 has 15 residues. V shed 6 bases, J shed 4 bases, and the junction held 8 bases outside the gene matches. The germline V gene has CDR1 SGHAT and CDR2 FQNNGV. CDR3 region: CASSFQTGEYNEQFF. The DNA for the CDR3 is TGTGCCAGCAGTTTCCAGACAGGGGAATACAATGAGCAGTTCTTC.

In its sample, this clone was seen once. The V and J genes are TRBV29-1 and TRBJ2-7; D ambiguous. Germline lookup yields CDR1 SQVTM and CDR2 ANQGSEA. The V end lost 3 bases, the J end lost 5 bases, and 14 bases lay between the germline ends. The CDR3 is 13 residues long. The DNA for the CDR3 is TGCAGCGTTGAGGGCTACCCCTCGAACGAGCAGTACTTC. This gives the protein CSVEGYPSNEQYF.

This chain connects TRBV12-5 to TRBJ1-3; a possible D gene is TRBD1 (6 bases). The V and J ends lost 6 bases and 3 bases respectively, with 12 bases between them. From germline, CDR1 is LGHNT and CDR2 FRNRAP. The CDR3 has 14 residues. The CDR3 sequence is CASGPGVDGNTIYF. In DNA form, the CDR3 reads TGTGCTAGTGGACCAGGGGTAGATGGAAACACCATATATTTT.

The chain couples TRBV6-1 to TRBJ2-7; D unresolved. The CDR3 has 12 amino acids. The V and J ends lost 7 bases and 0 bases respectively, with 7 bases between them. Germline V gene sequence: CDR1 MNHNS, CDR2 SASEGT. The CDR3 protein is CASKPYSYEQYF. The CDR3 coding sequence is TGTGCCAGCAAGCCCTACTCCTACGAGCAGTACTTC.

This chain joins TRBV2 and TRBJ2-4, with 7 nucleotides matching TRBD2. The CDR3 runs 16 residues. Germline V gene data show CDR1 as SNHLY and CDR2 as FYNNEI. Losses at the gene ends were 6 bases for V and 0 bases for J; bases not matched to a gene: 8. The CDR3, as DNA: TGTGCCAGCAGCCAGGAGCGGGGCCTAGCCAAAAACATTCAGTACTTC. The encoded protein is CASSQERGLAKNIQYF.

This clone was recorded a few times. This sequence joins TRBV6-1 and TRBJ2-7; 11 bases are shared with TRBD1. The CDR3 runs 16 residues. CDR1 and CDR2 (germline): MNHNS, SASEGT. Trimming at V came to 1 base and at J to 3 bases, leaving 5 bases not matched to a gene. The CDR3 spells CASSEDGGTGGYEQYF. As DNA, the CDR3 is TGTGCCAGCAGTGAAGACGGCGGGACAGGGGGCTACGAGCAGTACTTC.

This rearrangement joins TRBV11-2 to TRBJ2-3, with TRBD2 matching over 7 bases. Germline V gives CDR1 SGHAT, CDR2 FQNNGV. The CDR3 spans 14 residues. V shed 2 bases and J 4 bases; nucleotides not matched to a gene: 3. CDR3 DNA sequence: TGTGCCAGCAGCTTATGGGGGAGGGCAGATACGCAGTATTTT. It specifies CASSLWGRADTQYF.

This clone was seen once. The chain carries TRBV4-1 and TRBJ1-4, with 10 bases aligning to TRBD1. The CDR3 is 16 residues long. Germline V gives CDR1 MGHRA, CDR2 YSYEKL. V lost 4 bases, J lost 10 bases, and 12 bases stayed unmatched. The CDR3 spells CASSPDSTGGAGKLFF. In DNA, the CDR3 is TGCGCCAGCAGCCCTGATTCGACAGGGGGCGCCGGAAAACTGTTTTTT.

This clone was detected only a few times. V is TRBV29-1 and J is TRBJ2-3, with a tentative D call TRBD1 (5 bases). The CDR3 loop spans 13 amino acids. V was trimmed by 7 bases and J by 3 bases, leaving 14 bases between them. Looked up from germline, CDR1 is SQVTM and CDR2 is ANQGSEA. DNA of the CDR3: TGCAGCGCAGGGATAGCTGCTACAGATACGCAGTATTTT. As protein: CSAGIAATDTQYF.

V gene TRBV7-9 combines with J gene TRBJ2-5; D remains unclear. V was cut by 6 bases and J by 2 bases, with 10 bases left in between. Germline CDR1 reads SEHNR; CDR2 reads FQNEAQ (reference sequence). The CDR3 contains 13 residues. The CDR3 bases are TGTGCCAGCAGTCAAAACATGCAAGAGACCCAGTACTTC. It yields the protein CASSQNMQETQYF.

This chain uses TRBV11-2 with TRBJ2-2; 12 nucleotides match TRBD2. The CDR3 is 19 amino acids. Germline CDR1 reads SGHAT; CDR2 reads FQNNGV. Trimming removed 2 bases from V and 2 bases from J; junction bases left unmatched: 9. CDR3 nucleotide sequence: TGTGCCAGCAGCTTAAACGTGGCTAGCGGGAGGGGTAACACCGGGGAGCTGTTTTTT. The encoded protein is CASSLNVASGRGNTGELFF.

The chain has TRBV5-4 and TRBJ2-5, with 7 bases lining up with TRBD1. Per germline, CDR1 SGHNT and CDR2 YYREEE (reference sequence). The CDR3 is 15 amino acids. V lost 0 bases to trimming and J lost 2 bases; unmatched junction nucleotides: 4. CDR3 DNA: TGTGCCAGCAGCTTGGAGCCCAGGGGGCAAGAGACCCAGTACTTC. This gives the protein CASSLEPRGQETQYF. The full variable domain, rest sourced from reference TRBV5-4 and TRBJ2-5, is ETGVTQSPTHLIKTRGQQVTLRCSSQSGHNTVSWYQQALGQGPQFIFQYYREEENGRGNFPPRFSGLQFPNYSSELNVNALELDDSALYLCASSLEPRGQETQYFGPGTRLLVL.

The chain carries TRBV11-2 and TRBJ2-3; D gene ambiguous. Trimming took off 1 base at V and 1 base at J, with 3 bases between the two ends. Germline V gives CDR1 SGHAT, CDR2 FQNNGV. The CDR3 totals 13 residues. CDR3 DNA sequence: TGTGCCAGCAGCTTAGGGGGCACAGATACGCAGTATTTT. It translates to CASSLGGTDTQYF.

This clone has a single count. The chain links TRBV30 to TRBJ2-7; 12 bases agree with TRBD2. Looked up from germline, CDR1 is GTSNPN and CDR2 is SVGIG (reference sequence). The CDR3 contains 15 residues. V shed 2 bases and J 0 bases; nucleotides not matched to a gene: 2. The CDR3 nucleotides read TGTGCCTGGAGTTCTAGCGGGAGGGCCTCCTACGAGCAGTACTTC. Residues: CAWSSSGRASYEQYF.

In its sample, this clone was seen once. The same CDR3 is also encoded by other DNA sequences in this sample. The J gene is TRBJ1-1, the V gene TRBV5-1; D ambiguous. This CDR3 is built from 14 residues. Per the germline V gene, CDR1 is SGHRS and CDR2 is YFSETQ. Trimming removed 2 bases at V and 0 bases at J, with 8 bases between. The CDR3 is CASSFRGLNTEAFF. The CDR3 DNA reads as TGCGCCAGCAGCTTCCGGGGTCTGAACACTGAAGCTTTCTTT.

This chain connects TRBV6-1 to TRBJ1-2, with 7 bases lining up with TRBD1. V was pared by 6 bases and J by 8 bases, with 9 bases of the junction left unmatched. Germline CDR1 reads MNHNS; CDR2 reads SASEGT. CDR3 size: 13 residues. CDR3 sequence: CASRESTGRGYTF. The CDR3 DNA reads TGTGCCAGCAGGGAATCGACAGGGAGAGGCTACACCTTC.